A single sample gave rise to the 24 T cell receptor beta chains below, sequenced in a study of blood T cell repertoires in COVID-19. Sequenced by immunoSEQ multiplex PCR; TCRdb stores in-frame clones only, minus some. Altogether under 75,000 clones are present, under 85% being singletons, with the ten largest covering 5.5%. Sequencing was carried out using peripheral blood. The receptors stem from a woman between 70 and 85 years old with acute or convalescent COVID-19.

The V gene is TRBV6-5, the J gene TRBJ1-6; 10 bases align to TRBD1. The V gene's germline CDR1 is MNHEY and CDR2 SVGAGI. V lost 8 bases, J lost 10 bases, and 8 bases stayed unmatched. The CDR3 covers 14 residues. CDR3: CASGRDRGASPLHF. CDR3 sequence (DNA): TGTGCCAGCGGAAGGGACAGGGGTGCCTCACCCCTCCACTTT.

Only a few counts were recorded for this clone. DNA for the CDR3: TGCGCCAGCAGCCCCCCCGCAGATACGCAGTATTTT. Amino acids: CASSPPADTQYF. This rearrangement joins TRBV5-1 to TRBJ2-3; D ambiguous. The CDR3 consists of 12 residues. Looked up from germline, CDR1 is SGHRS and CDR2 is YFSETQ. Trimming cost V 4 bases and J 4 bases, with 7 bases left between them.

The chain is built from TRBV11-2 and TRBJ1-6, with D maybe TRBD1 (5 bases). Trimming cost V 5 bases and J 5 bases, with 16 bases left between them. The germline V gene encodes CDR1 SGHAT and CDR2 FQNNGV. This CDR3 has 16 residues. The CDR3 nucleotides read TGTGCCAGCAGCCCGGGGGTCGGGGCTAATAATTCACCCCTCCACTTT. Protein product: CASSPGVGANNSPLHF.

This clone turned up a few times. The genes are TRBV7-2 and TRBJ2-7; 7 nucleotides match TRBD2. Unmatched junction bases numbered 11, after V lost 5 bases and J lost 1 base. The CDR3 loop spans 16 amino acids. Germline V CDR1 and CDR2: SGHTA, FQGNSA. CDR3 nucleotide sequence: TGTGCCAGCAGCCCAGAGGGAGCTAGCGGTTCCTACGAGCAGTACTTC. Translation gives CASSPEGASGSYEQYF.

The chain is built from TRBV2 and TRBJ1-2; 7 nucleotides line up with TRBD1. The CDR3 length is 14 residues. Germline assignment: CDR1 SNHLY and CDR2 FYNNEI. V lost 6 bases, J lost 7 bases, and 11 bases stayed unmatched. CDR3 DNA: TGTGCCAGCAGCTCGGACAGGACAAAAGGTGGCTACACCTTC. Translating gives CASSSDRTKGGYTF.

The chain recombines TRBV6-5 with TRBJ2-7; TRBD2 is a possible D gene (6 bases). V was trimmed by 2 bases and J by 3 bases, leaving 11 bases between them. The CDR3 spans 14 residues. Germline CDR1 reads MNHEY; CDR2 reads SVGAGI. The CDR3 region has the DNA TGTGCCAGCAGTTACGGGGGGACGGACTACGAGCAGTACTTC. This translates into CASSYGGTDYEQYF.

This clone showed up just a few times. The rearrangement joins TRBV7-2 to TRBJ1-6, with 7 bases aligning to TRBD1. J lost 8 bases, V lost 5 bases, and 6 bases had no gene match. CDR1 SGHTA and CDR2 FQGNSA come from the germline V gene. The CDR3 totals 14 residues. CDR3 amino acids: CASSPRTGDSPLHF. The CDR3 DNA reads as TGTGCCAGCAGCCCTAGGACAGGTGATTCACCCCTCCACTTT.

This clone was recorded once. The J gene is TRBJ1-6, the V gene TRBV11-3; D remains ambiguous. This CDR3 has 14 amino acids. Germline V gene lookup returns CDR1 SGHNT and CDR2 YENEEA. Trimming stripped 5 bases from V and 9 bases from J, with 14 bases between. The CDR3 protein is CASSKGLSSSPLHF. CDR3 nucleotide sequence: TGTGCCAGCAGCAAAGGACTTTCCAGTTCACCCCTCCACTTT.

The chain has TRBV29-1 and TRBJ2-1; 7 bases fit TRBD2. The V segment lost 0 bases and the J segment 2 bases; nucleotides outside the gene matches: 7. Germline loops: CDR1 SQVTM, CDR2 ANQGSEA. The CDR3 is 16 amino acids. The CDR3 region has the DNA TGCAGCGTTGAAGATCGGGTGACTAGCACCTACAATGAGCAGTTCTTC. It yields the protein CSVEDRVTSTYNEQFF.

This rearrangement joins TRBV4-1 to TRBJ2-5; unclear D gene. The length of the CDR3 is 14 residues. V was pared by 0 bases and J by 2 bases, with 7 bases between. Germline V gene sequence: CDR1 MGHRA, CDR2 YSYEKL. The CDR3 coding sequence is TGCGCCAGCAGCCAAGAGGGCGCACAAGAGACCCAGTACTTC. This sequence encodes CASSQEGAQETQYF.

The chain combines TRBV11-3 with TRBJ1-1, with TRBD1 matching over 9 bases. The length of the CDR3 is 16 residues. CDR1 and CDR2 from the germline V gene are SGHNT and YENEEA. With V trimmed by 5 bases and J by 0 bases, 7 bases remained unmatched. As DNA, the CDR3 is TGTGCCAGCAGCCTGGGACAGGGCGATTTGAACACTGAAGCTTTCTTT. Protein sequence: CASSLGQGDLNTEAFF.

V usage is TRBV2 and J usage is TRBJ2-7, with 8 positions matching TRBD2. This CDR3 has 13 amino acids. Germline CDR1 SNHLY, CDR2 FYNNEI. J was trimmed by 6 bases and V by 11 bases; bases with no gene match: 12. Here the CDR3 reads CASSGTRGAEQYF. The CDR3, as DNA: TGTGCCTCCTCAGGGACTAGAGGTGCCGAGCAGTACTTC.

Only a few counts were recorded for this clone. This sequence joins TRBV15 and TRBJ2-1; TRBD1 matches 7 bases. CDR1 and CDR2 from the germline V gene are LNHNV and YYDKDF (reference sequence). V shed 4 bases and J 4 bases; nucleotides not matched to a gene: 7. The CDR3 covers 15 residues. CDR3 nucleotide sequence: TGTGCCACCAGCACCTTTGAGGGACAGTACAATGAGCAGTTCTTC. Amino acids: CATSTFEGQYNEQFF.

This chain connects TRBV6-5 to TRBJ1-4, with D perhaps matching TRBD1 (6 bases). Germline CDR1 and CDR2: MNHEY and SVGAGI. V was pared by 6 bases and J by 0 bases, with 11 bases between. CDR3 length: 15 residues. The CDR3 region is CASRQTGTTNEKLFF. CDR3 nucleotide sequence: TGTGCCAGCAGGCAAACAGGGACAACTAATGAAAAACTGTTTTTT.

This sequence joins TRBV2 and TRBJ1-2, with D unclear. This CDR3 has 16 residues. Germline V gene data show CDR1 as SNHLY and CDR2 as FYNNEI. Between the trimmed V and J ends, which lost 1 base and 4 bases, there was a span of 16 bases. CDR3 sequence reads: CASSEGMTAAGYGYTF. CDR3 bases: TGTGCCAGCAGTGAAGGGATGACGGCGGCCGGCTATGGCTACACCTTC.

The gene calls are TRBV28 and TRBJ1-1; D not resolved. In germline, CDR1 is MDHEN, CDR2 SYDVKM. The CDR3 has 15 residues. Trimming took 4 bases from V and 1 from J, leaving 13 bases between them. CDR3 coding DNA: TGTGCCAGCAGTTCCTCCCTCTTTTGGAACACTGAAGCTTTCTTT. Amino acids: CASSSSLFWNTEAFF.

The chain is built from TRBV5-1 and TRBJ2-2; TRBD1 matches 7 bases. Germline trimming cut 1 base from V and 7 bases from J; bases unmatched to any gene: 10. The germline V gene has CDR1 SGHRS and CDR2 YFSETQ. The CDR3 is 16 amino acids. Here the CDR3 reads CASSLLGGTVGGELFF. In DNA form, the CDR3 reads TGCGCCAGCAGCTTGTTAGGGGGCACGGTTGGCGGGGAGCTGTTTTTT.

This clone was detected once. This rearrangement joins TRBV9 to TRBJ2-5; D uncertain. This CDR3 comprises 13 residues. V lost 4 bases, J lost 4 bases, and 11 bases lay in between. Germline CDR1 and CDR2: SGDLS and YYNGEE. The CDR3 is CASSIDMGETQYF. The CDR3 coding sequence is TGTGCCAGCAGCATCGACATGGGAGAGACCCAGTACTTC.

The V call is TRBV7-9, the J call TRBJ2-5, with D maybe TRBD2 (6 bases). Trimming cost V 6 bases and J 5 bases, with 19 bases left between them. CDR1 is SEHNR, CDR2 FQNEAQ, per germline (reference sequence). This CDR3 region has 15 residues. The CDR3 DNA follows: TGTGCCAGCAGTGCGGGACTCCCTGAAATTGAGACCCAGTACTTC. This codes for CASSAGLPEIETQYF. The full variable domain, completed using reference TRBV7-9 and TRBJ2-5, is DTGVSQNPRHKITKRGQNVTFRCDPISEHNRLYWYRQTLGQGPEFLTYFQNEAQLEKSRLLSDRFSAERPKGSFSTLEIQRTEQGDSAMYLCASSAGLPEIETQYFGPGTRLLVL.

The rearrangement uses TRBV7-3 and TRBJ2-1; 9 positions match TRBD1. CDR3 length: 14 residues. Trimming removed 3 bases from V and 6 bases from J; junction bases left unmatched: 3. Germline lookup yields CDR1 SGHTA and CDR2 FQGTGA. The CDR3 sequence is CASSFGTGSNEQFF. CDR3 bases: TGTGCCAGCAGCTTCGGGACAGGGTCCAATGAGCAGTTCTTC.

The CDR3 region is CASSPWEGYGYTF. CDR3 in DNA: TGTGCCAGCAGTCCCTGGGAGGGCTATGGCTACACCTTC. V and J are TRBV12-3 or TRBV12-4 and TRBJ1-2; the D is unclear. The V end was cut by 5 bases, the J end by 4 bases, with 11 bases between. This CDR3 is built from 13 residues.

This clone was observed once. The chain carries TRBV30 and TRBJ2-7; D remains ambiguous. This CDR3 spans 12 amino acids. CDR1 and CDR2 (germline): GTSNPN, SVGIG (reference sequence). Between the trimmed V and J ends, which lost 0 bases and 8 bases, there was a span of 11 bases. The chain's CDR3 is CAWSVSVLKQYF. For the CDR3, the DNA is TGTGCCTGGAGTGTATCAGTCCTCAAGCAGTACTTC.

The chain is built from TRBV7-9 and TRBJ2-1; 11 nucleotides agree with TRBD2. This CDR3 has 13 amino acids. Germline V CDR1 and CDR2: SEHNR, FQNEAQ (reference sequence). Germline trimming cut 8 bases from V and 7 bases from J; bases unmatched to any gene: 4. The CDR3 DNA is TGTGCCAGCGCGGCTAGCGGGAGGAATGAGCAGTTCTTC. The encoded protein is CASAASGRNEQFF.

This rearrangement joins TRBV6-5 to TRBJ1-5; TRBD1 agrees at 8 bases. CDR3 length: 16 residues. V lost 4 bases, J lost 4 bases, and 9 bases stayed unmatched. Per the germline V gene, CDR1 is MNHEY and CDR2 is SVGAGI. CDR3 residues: CASSSTGTGTNQPQHF. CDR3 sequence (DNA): TGTGCCAGCAGTTCCACGGGGACAGGTACGAATCAGCCCCAGCATTTT.